A single T cell receptor beta chain is shown here with its context. The sample has other DNA sequences that encode this CDR3 too. The trim removed 0 bases at V and 5 bases at J, leaving 3 bases unmatched. The germline gives CDR1 SGDLS, CDR2 YYNGEE. The CDR3 extends over 14 amino acids. These data belong to a study of shared clonotypes between healthy human individuals. Overall study: The donor pool was made up of two women and three men aged 18 to 49.

Produced via immunoSEQ multiplex PCR; TCRdb's table is partial and in-frame only. The repertoire holds more than 1.2 million clones, with 97% to 99% as singletons. The TCR originated in a man aged 25-45 years in good health. This chain joins TRBV9 and TRBJ2-5, with 8 bases fitting TRBD2. The sequenced sample was naive CD4+ T cells sorted from blood. Regarding subset: CD45RA+ positively selected. CDR3: CASSVVPGGETQYF. For the CDR3, the DNA is TGTGCCAGCAGCGTAGTGCCGGGAGGGGAGACCCAGTACTTC.